This T cell receptor (beta chain) was observed in a study of vaccination effects on CD4 cells after COVID-19. A note on this clone: Its antigen is currently unknown.

Before sequencing, viral peptide pools were used by the ViraFEST assay to expand antigen-specific CD4+ T cells. Following a roughly ten-day culture, CD4+ T cells were purified. Absence of prior SARS-CoV-2 infection characterized the vaccine recipients, who showed negative nucleocapsid antibodies. Wells of 1.5 million to 2 million PBMC each were grown with around 10 IU/ml IL-2 and roughly 10 ug/ml peptides. The CDR3 is 14 residues long. V was trimmed by 6 bases and J by 5 bases, leaving 13 bases between them. Per the germline V gene, CDR1 is MGHDK and CDR2 is SYGVNS. Only in-frame clones appear in the TCRdb table, and some are missing; sequencing was by immunoSEQ multiplex PCR. The sample has approximately 28,000 clones, around 75% seen once.

Here the sequenced sample was CD4+ T cells from PBMCs cultured with HCoV-NL63 spike peptides, taken before COVID-19 vaccination. This chain connects TRBV25-1 to TRBJ1-4; D remains unclear. This clonotype was sampled from a human donor who received a COVID-19 vaccine. The CDR3 loop reads CASRLDGRNEKLFF. The DNA for the CDR3 is TGTGCCAGCAGATTGGACGGAAGGAATGAAAAACTGTTTTTT.